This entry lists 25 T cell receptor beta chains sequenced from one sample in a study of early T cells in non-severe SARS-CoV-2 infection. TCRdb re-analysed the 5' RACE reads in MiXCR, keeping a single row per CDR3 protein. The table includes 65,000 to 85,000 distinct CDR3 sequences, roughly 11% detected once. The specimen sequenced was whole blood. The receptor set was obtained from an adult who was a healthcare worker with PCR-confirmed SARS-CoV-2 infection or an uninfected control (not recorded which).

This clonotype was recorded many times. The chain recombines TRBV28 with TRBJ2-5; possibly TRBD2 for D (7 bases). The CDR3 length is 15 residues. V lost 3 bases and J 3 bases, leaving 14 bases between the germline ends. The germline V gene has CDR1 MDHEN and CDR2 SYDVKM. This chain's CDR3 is CASSLGGGTKETQYF. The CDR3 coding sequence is TGTGCCAGCAGTTTGGGAGGGGGAACAAAAGAGACCCAGTACTTC. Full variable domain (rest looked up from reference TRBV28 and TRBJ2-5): DVKVTQSSRYLVKRTGEKVFLECVQDMDHENMFWYRQDPGLGLRLIYFSYDVKMKEKGDIPEGYSVSREKKERFSLILESASTNQTSMYLCASSLGGGTKETQYFGPGTRLLVL.

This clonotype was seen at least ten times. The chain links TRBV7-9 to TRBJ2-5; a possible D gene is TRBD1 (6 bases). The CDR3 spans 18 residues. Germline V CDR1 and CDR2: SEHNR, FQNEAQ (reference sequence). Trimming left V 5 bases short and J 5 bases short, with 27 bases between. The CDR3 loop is CASSPPWSWGPRGETQYF. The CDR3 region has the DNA TGTGCCAGCAGCCCCCCGTGGAGCTGGGGGCCCCGCGGGGAGACCCAGTACTTC.

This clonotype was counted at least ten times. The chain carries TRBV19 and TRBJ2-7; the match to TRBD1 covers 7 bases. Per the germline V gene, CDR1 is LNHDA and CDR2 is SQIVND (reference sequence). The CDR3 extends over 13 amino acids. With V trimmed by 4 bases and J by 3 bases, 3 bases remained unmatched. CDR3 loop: CASSTQGLYEQYF. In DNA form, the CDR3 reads TGTGCCAGTAGTACACAGGGGCTCTACGAGCAGTACTTC.

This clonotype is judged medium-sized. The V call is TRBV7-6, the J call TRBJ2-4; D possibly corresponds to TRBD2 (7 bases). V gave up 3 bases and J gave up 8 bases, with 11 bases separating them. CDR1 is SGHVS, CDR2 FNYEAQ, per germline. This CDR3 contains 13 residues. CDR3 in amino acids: CASSFKGGDIQYF. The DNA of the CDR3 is TGTGCCAGCAGCTTCAAGGGGGGGGACATTCAGTACTTC.

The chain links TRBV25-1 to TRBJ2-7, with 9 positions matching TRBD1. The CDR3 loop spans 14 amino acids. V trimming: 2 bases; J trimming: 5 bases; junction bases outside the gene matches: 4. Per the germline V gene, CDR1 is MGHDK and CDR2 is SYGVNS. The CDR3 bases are TGTGCCAGCAGTGAACTACAGGGGGCCCACGAGCAGTACTTC. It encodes CASSELQGAHEQYF.

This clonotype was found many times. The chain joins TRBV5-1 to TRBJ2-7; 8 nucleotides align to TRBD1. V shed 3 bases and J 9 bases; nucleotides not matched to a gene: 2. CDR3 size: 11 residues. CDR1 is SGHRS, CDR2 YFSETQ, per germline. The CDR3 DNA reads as TGCGCCAGCAGCTATCAGGGGGCGCAGTACTTC. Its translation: CASSYQGAQYF.

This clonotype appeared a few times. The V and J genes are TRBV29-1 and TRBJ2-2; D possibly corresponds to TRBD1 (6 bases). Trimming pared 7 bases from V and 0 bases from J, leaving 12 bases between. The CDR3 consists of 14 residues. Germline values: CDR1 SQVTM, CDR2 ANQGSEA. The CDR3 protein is CSGMGQPNTGELFF. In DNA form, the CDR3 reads TGCAGCGGGATGGGACAACCGAACACCGGGGAGCTGTTTTTT.

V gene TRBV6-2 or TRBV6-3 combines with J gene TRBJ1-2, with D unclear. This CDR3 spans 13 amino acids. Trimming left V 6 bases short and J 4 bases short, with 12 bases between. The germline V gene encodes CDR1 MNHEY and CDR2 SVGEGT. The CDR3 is CASRDSLSYGYTF. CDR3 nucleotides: TGTGCCAGCAGAGACTCCTTAAGCTATGGCTACACCTTC.

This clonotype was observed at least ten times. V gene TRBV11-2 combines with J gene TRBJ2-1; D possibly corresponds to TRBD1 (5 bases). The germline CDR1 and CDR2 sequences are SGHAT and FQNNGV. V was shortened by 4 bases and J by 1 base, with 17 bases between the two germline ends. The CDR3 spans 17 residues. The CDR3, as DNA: TGTGCCAGCAGCTCCGTTTTGGGGCAGAATTCCTACAATGAGCAGTTCTTC. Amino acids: CASSSVLGQNSYNEQFF.

The CDR3 bases are TGTGCCAGCAGTCGGGCGTGGCAGGGGAACTATGGCTACACCTTC. This gives the protein CASSRAWQGNYGYTF. This sequence joins TRBV27 and TRBJ1-2; D may be TRBD1 (6 bases). Trimming stripped 5 bases from V and 2 bases from J, with 15 bases between. The CDR3 contains 15 residues. Germline CDR1 is MNHEY and CDR2 is SMNVEV (reference sequence).

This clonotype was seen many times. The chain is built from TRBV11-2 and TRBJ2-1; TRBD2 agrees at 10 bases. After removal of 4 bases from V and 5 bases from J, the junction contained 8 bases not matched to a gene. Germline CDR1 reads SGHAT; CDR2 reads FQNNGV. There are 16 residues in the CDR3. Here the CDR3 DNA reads TGTGCCAGCAGCTCCTATCAGACTAGCGGGCACAATGAGCAGTTCTTC. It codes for CASSSYQTSGHNEQFF.

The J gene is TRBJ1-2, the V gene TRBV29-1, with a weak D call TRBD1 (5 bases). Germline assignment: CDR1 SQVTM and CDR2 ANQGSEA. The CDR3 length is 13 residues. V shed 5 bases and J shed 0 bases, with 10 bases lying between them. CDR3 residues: CSVRDLANYGYTF. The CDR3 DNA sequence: TGCAGCGTTCGGGACCTAGCTAACTATGGCTACACCTTC.

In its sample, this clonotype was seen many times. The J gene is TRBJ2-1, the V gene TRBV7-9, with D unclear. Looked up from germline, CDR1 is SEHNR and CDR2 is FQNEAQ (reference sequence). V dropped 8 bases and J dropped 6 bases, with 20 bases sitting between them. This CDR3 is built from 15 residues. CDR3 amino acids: CASRTGRLDPNEQFF. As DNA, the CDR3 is TGTGCCAGCCGGACGGGTAGATTGGACCCCAATGAGCAGTTCTTC.

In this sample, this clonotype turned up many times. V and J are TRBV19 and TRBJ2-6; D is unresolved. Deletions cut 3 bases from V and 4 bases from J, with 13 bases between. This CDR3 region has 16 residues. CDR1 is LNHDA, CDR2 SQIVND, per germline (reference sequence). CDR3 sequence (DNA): TGTGCCAGTAGTATTGGCTCACCCGCAGGGGCCAACGTCCTGACTTTC. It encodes CASSIGSPAGANVLTF.

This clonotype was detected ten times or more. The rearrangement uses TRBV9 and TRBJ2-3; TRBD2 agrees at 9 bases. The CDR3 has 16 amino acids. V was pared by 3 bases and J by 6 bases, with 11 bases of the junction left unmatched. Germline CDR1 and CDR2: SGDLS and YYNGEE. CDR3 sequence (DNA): TGTGCCAGCAGCGCCCTTCTAGCGGGGAGGAGGGATACGCAGTATTTT. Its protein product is CASSALLAGRRDTQYF.

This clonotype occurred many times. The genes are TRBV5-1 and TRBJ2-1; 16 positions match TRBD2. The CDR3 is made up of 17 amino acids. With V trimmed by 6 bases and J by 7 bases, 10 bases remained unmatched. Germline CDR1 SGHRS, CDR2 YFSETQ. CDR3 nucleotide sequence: TGCGCCAGCAAGCCTCCGGGACTAGCGGGAGGGAGGAATGAGCAGTTCTTC. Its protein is CASKPPGLAGGRNEQFF.

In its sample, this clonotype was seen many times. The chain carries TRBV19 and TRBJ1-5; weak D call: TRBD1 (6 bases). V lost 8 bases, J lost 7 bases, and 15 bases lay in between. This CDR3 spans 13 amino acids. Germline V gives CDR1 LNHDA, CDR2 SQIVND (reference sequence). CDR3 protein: CASALGGGQPQHF. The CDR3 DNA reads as TGTGCCAGTGCCTTGGGCGGGGGCCAGCCCCAGCATTTT.

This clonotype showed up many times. Written as DNA, the CDR3 is TGCAGCGTTTCCGACAGGGGCTATGGCTACACCTTC. This gives the protein CSVSDRGYGYTF. J is TRBJ1-2 and V is TRBV29-1; 8 bases line up with TRBD1. The V and J ends lost 5 bases and 4 bases, in that order; junction bases with no gene match: 3. Germline V gives CDR1 SQVTM, CDR2 ANQGSEA. CDR3 length: 12 residues.

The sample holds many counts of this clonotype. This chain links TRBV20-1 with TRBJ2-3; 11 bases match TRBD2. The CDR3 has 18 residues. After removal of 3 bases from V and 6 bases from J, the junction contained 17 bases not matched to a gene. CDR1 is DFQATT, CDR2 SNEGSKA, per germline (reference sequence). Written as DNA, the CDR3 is TGCAGTGCTAGTGTTTCTAGCGGGGGGCGAGGTGGAAGGGATACGCAGTATTTT. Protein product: CSASVSSGGRGGRDTQYF.

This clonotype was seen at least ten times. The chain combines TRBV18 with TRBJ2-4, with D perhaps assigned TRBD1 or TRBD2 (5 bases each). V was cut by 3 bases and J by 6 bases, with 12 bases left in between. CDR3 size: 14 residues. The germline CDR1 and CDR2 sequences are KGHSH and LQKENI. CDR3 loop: CASSPEQRGNIQYF. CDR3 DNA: TGTGCCAGCTCACCTGAACAGAGGGGAAACATTCAGTACTTC.

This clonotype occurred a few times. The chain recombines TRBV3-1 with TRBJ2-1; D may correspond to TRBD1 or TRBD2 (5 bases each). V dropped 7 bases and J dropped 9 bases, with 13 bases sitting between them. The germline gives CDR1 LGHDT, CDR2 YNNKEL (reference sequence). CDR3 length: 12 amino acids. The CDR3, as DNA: TGTGCCAGCACCGGGCCCGGGGCTGAGCAGTTCTTC. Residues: CASTGPGAEQFF.

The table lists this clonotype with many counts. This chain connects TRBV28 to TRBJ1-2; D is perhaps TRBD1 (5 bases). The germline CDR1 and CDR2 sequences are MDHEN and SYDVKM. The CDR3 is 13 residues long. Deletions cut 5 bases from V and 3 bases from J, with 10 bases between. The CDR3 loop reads CASSRGRDYGYTF. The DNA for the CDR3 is TGTGCCAGCAGTCGGGGACGGGACTATGGCTACACCTTC.

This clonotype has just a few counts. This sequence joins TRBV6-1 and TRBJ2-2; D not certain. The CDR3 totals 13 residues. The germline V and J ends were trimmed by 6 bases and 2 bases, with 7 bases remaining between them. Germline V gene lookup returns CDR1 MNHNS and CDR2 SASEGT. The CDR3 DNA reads TGTGCCAGCAGGGACCTAAACACCGGGGAGCTGTTTTTT. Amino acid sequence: CASRDLNTGELFF.

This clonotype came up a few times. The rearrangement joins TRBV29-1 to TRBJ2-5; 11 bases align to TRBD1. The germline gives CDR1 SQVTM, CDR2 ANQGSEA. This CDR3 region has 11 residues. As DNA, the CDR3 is TGCACCGGACAGGGGGCAGAGACCCAGTACTTC. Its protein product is CTGQGAETQYF.

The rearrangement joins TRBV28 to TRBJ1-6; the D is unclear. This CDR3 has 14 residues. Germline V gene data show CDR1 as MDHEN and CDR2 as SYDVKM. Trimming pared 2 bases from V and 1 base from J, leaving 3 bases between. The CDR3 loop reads CASSLGSYNSPLHF. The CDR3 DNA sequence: TGTGCCAGCAGTTTAGGATCCTATAATTCACCCCTCCACTTT.